This TCR beta chain was documented in a study of blood T cell repertoires in COVID-19. Across the study: The samples span acute and convalescent COVID-19 from the United States, Italy and Spain. The cDNA or gDNA used as material had been derived from T cells, B-cell-depleted T cells, or PBMCs.

The CDR3 consists of 15 residues. In the study's own analysis: Amplification with reference gene primers provided the estimates of nucleated cell counts. Generated by immunoSEQ multiplex PCR, the TCRdb table keeps only in-frame clones and is missing some. V, J and clone size are taken as reported in that table, and D and trimming were inferred from the DNA itself. This sample carries 450,000 or so clones, 70% to 90% of them seen once, and the ten largest clones take roughly 0.78%. Patients at the Seattle site were enrolled during active infection and followed longitudinally. The V gene is TRBV21-1, the J gene TRBJ2-3; the table calls TRBD2, which could not be checked here. TRBV21-1 is a known pseudogene. The source of this sequence is a man younger than 30 with COVID-19, enrolled during active disease. Sequencing was performed on peripheral blood. CDR3 in DNA: TGTGCCACCGGAGCAGGCTGGACTAGCACAGATACGCAGTATTTT. Its translation is CATGAGWTSTDTQYF.